This entry is about one T cell receptor (beta chain). This CDR3 contains 13 residues. Germline CDR1 and CDR2: SGHTA and FQGTGA. Trimming took off 0 bases at V and 9 bases at J, with 11 bases between the two ends. Using immunoSEQ multiplex PCR, the repertoire was profiled, and TCRdb retains in-frame clones only, with some absent. Among about 290,000 clones listed, just under 85% were seen once. The data derive from a study of blood T cell repertoires in COVID-19. This clonotype was obtained from a woman aged 50 to 60 with active or convalescent COVID-19. V usage is TRBV7-3 and J usage is TRBJ1-2, with D perhaps TRBD1 (5 bases). Sequenced sample: peripheral blood. The CDR3 loop reads CASSLTSGGSYTF. The DNA of the CDR3 is TGTGCCAGCAGCTTAACGTCCGGGGGAAGCTACACCTTC.